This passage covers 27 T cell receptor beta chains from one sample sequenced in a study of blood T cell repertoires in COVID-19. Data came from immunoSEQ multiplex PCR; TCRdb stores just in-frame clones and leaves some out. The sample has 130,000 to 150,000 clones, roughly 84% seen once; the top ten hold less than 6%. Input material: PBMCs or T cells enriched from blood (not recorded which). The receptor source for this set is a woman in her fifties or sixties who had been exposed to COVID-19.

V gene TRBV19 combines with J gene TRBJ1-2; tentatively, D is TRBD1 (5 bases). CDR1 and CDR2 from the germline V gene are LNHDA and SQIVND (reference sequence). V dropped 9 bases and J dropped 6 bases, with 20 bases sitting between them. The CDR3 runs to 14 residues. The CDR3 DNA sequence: TGTGCCAGCCGCGACGGGAGGGGATGGGATGGCTACACCTTC. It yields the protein CASRDGRGWDGYTF.

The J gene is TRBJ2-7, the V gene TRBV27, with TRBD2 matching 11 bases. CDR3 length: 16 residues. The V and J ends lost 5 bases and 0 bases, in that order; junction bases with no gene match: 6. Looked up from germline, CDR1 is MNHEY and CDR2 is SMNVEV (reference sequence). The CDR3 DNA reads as TGTGCCAGCAGTCAGGCTAGCGGGGGGCTCTCCTACGAGCAGTACTTC. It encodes CASSQASGGLSYEQYF.

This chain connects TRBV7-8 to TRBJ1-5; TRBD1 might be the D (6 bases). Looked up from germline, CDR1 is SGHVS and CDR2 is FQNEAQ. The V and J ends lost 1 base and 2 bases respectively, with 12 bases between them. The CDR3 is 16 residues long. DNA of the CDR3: TGTGCCAGCAGCTTAGGGGTTGGGGGCGGCAATCAGCCCCAGCATTTT. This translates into CASSLGVGGGNQPQHF.

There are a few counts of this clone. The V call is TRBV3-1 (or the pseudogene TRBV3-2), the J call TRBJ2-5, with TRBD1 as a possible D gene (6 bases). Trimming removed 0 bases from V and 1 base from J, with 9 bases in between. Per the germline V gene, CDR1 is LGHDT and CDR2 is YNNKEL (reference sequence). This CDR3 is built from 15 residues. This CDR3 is CASSQDGTPQETQYF. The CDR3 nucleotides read TGTGCCAGCAGCCAAGATGGGACACCCCAAGAGACCCAGTACTTC.

The chain's CDR3 is CASSLRAGGIYGYTF. In nucleotides, the CDR3 is TGTGCCAGCAGCCTTCGGGCAGGGGGGATCTATGGCTACACCTTC. The chain has TRBV14 and TRBJ1-2, with 7 bases lining up with TRBD1. Germline loops: CDR1 SGHDN, CDR2 FVKESK. The length of the CDR3 is 15 residues. The trim removed 4 bases at V and 4 bases at J, leaving 9 bases unmatched.

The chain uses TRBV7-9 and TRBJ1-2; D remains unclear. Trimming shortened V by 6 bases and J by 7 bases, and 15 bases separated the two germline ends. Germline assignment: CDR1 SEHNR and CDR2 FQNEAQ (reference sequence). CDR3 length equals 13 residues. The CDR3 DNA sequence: TGTGCCAGCAGGAACCACGGTGTCTCTGGCTACACCTTC. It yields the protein CASRNHGVSGYTF.

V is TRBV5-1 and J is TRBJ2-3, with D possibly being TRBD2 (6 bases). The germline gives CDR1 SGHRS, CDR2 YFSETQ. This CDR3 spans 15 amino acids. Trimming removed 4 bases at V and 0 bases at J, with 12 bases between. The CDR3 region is CASSPWGDSTDTQYF. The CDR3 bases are TGCGCCAGCAGCCCTTGGGGGGACAGCACAGATACGCAGTATTTT. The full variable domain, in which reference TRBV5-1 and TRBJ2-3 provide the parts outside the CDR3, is KAGVTQTPRYLIKTRGQQVTLSCSPISGHRSVSWYQQTPGQGLQFLFEYFSETQRNKGNFPGRFSGRQFSNSRSEMNVSTLELGDSALYLCASSPWGDSTDTQYFGPGTRLTVL.

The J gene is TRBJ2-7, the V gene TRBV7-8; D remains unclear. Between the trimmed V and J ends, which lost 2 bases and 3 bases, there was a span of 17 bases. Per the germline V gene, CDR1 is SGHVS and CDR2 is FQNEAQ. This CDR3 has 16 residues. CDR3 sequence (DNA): TGTGCCAGCAGCTTACAAGTCGCAGCCGCGGACTACGAGCAGTACTTC. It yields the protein CASSLQVAAADYEQYF.

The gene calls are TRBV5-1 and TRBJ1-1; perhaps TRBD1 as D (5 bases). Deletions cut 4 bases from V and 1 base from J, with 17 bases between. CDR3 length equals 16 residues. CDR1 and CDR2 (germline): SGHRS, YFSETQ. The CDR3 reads CASSPDGPTGNTEAFF. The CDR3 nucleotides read TGCGCCAGCAGCCCAGATGGGCCTACAGGGAACACTGAAGCTTTCTTT.

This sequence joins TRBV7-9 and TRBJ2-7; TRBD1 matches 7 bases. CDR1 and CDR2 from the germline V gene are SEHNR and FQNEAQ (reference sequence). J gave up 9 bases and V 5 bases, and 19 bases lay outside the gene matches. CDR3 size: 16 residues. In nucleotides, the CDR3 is TGTGCCAGCAGCGATCACCGGGACAGACAACCCTTGGGGCAGTACTTC. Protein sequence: CASSDHRDRQPLGQYF.

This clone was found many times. The CDR3: CASSHRVGTEAFF. CDR3 sequence (DNA): TGTGCCAGCAGCCACAGGGTAGGAACTGAAGCTTTCTTT. The chain joins TRBV14 to TRBJ1-1, with D perhaps TRBD1 (5 bases). The CDR3 contains 13 residues. Trimming took 3 bases from V and 5 from J, leaving 10 bases between them. Germline-derived CDR1 and CDR2 are SGHDN and FVKESK.

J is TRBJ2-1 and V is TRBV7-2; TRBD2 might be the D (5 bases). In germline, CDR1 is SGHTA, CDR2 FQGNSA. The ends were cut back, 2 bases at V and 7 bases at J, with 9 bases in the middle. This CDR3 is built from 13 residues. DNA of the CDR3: TGTGCCAGCAGCTTATTTGAGGGAAATGAGCAGTTCTTC. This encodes CASSLFEGNEQFF.

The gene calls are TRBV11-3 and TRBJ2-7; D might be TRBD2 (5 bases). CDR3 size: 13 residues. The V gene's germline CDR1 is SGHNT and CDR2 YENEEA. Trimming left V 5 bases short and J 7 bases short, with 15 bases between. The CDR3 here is CASSAKPSGEQYF. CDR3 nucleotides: TGTGCCAGCAGCGCCAAACCGTCGGGGGAGCAGTACTTC. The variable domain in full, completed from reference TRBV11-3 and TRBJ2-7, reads EAGVVQSPRYKIIEKKQPVAFWCNPISGHNTLYWYLQNLGQGPELLIRYENEEAVDDSQLPKDRFSAERLKGVDSTLKIQPAELGDSAVYLCASSAKPSGEQYFGPGTRLTVT.

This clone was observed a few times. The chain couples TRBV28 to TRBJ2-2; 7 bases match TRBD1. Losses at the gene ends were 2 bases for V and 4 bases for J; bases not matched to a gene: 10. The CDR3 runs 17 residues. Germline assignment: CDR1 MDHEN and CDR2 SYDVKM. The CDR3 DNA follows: TGTGCCAGCAGTTTAGCCGGGACAGCCGCTATCACCGGGGAGCTGTTTTTT. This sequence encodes CASSLAGTAAITGELFF.

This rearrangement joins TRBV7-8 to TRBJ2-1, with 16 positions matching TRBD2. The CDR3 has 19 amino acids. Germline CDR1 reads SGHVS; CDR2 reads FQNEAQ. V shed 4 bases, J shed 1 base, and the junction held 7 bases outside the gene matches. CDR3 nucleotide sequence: TGTGCCAGCAGCTCTACGGGACTAGCGGGAGGGCCTTCCTACAATGAGCAGTTCTTC. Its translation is CASSSTGLAGGPSYNEQFF.

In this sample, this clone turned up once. The CDR3 DNA sequence: TGTGCCAGCAGCGCCGCAGGGATTCCTTACACTGAAGCTTTCTTT. Its protein is CASSAAGIPYTEAFF. The V and J genes are TRBV5-4 and TRBJ1-1; weak D call: TRBD1 (5 bases). Germline V lookup: CDR1 SGHNT, CDR2 YYREEE (reference sequence). V was pared by 4 bases and J by 3 bases, with 16 bases between. The CDR3 sequence is 15 residues long.

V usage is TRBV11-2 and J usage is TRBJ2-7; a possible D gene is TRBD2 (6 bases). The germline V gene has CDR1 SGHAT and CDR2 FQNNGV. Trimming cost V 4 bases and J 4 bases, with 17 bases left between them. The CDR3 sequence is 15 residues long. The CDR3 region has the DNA TGTGCCAGCAGCTCCTTCCTACGGGGGAGGTACGAGCAGTACTTC. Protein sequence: CASSSFLRGRYEQYF.

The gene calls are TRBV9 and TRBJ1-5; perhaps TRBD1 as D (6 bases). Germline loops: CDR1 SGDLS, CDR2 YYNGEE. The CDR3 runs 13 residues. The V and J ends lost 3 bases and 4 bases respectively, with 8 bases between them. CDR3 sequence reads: CASSAGVNQPQHF. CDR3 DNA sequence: TGTGCCAGCAGCGCAGGGGTAAATCAGCCCCAGCATTTT.

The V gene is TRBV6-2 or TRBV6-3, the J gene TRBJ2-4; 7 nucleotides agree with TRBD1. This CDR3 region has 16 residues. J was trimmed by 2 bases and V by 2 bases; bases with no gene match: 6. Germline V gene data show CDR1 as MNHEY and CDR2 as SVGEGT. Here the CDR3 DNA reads TGTGCCAGCAGTTACGAAGGGGGCCATACCAAAAACATTCAGTACTTC. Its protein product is CASSYEGGHTKNIQYF.

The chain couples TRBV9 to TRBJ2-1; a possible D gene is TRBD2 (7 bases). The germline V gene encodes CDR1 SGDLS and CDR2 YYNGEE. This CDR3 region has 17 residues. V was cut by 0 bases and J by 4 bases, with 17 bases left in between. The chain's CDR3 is CASSVEGGLAAYNEQFF. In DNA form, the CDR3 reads TGTGCCAGCAGCGTAGAAGGGGGTCTAGCGGCATACAATGAGCAGTTCTTC. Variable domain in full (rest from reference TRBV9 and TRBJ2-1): DSGVTQTPKHLITATGQRVTLRCSPRSGDLSVYWYQQSLDQGLQFLIQYYNGEERAKGNILERFSAQQFPDLHSELNLSSLELGDSALYFCASSVEGGLAAYNEQFFGPGTRLTVL.

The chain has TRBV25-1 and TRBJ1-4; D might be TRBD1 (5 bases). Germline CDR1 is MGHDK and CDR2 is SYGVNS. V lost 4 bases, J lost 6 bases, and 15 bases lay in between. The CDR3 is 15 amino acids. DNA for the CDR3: TGTGCCAGCAGTGGGCAGGGAATTGGGCATGAAAAACTGTTTTTT. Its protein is CASSGQGIGHEKLFF.

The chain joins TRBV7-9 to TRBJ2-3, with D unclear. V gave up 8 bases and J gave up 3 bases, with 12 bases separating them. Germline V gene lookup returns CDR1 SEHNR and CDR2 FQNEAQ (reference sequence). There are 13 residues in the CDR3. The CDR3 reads CASLTGATDTQYF. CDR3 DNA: TGTGCCAGCCTCACCGGTGCAACAGATACGCAGTATTTT.

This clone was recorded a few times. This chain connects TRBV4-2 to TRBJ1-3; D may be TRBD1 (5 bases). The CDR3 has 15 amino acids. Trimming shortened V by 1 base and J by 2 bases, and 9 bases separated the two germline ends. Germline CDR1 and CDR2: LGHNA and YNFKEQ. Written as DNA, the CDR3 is TGTGCCAGCAGCCAAGTGGGGGGGACTGGAAACACCATATATTTT. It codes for CASSQVGGTGNTIYF.

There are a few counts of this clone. The CDR3 sequence is CASSFSSASTDTQYF. CDR3 DNA sequence: TGTGCCAGCAGCTTTTCTAGCGCCAGCACAGATACGCAGTATTTT. V gene TRBV7-7 combines with J gene TRBJ2-3, with a weak D call TRBD2 (6 bases). CDR1 and CDR2 (germline): SSHAT, FNYEAQ (reference sequence). The CDR3 contains 15 residues. V lost 3 bases, J lost 0 bases, and 10 bases lay in between.

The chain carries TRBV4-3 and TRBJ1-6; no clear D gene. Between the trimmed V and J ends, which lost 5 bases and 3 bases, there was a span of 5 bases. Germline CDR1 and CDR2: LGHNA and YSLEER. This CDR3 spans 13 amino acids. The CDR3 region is CASSGSYNSPLHF. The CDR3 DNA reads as TGCGCCAGCAGCGGTAGCTATAATTCACCCCTCCACTTT.

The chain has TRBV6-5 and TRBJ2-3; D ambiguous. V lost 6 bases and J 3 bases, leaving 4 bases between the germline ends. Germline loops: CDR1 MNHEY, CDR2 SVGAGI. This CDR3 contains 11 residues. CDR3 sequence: CASRRTDTQYF. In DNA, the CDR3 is TGTGCCAGCAGGCGAACAGATACGCAGTATTTT.

The CDR3 DNA reads TGTGCCAGCAGTTCCGGACAGGGGGCGATTGAAGCTTTCTTT. This sequence encodes CASSSGQGAIEAFF. The chain couples TRBV6-5 to TRBJ1-1; 11 positions agree with TRBD1. From germline, CDR1 is MNHEY and CDR2 SVGAGI. V dropped 4 bases and J dropped 7; count of bases not matched to a gene: 5. The CDR3 consists of 14 residues.